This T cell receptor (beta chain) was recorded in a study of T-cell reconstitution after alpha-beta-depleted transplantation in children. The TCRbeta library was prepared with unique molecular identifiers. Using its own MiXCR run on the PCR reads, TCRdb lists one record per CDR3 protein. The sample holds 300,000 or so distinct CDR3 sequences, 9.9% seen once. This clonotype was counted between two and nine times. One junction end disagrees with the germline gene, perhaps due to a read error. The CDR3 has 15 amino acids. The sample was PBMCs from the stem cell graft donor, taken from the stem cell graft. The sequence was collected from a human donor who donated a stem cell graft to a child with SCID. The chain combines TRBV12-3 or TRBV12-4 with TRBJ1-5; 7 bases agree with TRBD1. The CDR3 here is CASSFGAGGGNLLRF. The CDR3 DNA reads TGTGCCAGCAGTTTTGGGGCAGGGGGTGGTAATCTTCTGCGCTTT.